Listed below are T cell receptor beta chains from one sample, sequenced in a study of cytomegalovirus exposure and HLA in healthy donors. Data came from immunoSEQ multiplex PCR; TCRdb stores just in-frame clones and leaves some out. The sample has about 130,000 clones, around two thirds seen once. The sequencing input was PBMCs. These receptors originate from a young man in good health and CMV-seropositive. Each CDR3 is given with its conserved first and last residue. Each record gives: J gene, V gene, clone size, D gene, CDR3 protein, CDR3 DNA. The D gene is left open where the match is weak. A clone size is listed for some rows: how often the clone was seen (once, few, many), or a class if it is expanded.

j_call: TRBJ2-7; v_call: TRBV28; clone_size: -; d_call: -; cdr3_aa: CASSSSPREQYF; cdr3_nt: TGTGCCAGCAGTTCTTCCCCCAGGGAGCAGTACTTC
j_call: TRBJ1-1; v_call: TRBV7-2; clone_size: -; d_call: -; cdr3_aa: CASSLVAEVRAFF; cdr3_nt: TGTGCCAGCAGCTTAGTTGCCGAGGTTAGAGCTTTCTTT
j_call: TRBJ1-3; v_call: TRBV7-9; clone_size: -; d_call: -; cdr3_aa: CSSSFSGNTIYF; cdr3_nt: TGTTCCAGCAGCTTCAGCGGGAACACCATATATTTT
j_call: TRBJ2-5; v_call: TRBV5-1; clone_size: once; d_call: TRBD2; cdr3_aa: CASQSGGLQETQYF; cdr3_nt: TGCGCCAGCCAAAGCGGGGGACTCCAAGAGACCCAGTACTTC
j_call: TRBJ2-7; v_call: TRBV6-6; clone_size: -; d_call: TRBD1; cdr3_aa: CASSYSRDRPYEQYF; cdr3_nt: TGTGCCAGCAGTTACTCGAGGGACAGGCCCTACGAGCAGTACTTC
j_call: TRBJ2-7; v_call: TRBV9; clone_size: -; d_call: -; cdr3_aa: CASSVGGGGSGQYF; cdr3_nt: TGTGCCAGCAGCGTCGGAGGGGGCGGCTCAGGGCAGTACTTC
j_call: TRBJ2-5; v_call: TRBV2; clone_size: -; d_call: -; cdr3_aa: CASSGSYGGSTQYF; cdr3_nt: TGTGCCAGCAGTGGTTCTTACGGGGGATCGACCCAGTACTTC
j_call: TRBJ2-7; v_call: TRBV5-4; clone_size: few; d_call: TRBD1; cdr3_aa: CASSLQGADYEQYF; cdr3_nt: TGTGCCAGCAGCTTGCAGGGGGCAGACTACGAGCAGTACTTC
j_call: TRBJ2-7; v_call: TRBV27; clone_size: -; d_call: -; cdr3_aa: CATREGLGGYEQYF; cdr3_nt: TGTGCCACCAGAGAAGGGTTGGGGGGCTACGAGCAGTACTTC
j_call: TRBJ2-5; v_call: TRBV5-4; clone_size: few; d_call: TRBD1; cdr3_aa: CASSFTGEETQYF; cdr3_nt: TGTGCCAGCAGCTTTACAGGGGAAGAGACCCAGTACTTC
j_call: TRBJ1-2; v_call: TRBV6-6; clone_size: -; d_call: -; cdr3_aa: CASIRGGEYYGYTF; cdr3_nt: TGTGCCAGCATTAGGGGGGGAGAATACTATGGCTACACCTTC
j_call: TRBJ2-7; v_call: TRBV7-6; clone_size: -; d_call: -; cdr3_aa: CASSLGQGNEQYF; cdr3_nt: TGTGCCAGCAGCTTAGGCCAGGGGAACGAGCAGTACTTC
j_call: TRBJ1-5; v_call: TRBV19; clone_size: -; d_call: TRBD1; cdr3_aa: CASSQSRDRGLDQPQHF; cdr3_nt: TGTGCCAGTAGTCAGTCCCGGGACAGGGGTCTTGATCAGCCCCAGCATTTT
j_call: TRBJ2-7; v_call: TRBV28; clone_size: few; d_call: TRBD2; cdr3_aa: CASTSGGWAYEQYF; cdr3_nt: TGTGCCAGCACAAGCGGGGGCTGGGCCTACGAGCAGTACTTC
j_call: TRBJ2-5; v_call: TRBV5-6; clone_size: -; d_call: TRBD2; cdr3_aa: CASSLMVSGGAAETQYF; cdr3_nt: TGTGCCAGCAGCTTGATGGTTAGCGGGGGGGCCGCGGAGACCCAGTACTTC
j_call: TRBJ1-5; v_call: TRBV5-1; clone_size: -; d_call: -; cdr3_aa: CASSLAGGGQPQHF; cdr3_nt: TGCGCCAGCAGCTTGGCCGGGGGAGGTCAGCCCCAGCATTTT